The present T cell receptor beta chain was sequenced within a study of beta chain features in type 1 diabetes. Sequenced material consisted of expressed TCRB transcripts (all of the isolated RNA was reverse transcribed). Some 3.6 million reads on average were seen across naive, central memory and regulatory T cell samples. This table comes from immunoSEQ multiplex PCR, and its TCRdb copy is limited to in-frame clones, with some not included. Of 550,000 to 850,000 clones in the sample, around an eighth were seen once. General study points: In every one of the four CD4+ subsets, TCRB CDR3s were moderately but significantly shorter in Type 1 diabetes patients.

This clone occurred a few times. Its antigen is unknown. The same CDR3 arises from other DNA sequences in this sample as well. CD4+ naive, central memory, regulatory and stem cell-like memory subsets were isolated by sorting on CD45RO/CCR7/CD25/CD127/CD95/CD27. The sequenced sample consisted of naive CD4+ T cells from blood. The TCR comes from a man between 18 and 35 years old with type 1 diabetes.

CDR3: CAISAGGRETQYF. CDR3 sequence (DNA): TGTGCCATCAGCGCAGGGGGGAGAGAGACCCAGTACTTC. V usage is TRBV10-3 and J usage is TRBJ2-5; tentatively, D is TRBD1 (7 bases). CDR3 length: 13 amino acids. CDR1 ENHRY and CDR2 SYGVKD come from the germline V gene. V shed 6 bases and J shed 4 bases, with 12 bases lying between them.